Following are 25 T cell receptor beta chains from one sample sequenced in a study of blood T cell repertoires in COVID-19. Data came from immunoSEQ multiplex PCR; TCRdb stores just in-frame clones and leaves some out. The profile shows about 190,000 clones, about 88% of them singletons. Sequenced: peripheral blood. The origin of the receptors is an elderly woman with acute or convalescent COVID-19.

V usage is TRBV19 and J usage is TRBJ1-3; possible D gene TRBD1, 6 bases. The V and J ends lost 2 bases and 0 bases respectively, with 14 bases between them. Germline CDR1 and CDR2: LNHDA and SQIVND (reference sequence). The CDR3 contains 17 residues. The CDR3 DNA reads TGTGCCAGTAGTATAACGGACAGTCACTTCTCTGGAAACACCATATATTTT. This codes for CASSITDSHFSGNTIYF.

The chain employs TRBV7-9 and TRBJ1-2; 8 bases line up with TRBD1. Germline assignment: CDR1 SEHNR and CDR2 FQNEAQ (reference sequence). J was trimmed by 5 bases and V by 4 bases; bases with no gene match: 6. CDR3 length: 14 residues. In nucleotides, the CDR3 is TGTGCCAGCAGCTCACTACAGGGGGGATATGGCTACACCTTC. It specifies CASSSLQGGYGYTF.

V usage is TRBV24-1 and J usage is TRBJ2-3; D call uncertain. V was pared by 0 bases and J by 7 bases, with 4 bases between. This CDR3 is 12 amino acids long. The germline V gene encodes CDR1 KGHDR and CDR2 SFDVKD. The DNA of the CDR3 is TGTGCCACCAGTGATTTGTTATATACGCAGTATTTT. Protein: CATSDLLYTQYF.

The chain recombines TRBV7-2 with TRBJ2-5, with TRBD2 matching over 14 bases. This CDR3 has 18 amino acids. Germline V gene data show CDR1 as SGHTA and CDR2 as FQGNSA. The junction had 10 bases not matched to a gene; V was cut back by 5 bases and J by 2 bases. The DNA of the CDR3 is TGTGCCAGCAGCACCAGACTAGCGGGAGGGCCGGAACAAGAGACCCAGTACTTC. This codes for CASSTRLAGGPEQETQYF.

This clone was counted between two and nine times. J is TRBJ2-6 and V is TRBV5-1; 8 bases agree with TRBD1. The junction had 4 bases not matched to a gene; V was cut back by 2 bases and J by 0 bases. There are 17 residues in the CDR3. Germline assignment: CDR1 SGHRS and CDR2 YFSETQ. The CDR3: CASSFGQGSSGANVLTF. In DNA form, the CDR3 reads TGCGCCAGCAGCTTCGGACAGGGATCCTCTGGGGCCAACGTCCTGACTTTC.

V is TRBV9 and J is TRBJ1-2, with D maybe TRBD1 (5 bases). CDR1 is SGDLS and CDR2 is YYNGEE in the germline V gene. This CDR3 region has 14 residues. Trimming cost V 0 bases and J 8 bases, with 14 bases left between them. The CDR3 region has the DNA TGTGCCAGCAGCGTAGCTGAACGGGGGTGGGGCTACACCTTC. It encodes CASSVAERGWGYTF.

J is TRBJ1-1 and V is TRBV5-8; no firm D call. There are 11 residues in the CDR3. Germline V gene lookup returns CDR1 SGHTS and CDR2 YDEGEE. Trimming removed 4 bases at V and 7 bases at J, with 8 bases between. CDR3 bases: TGTGCCAGCAGCCCGAGGTATGAAGCTTTCTTT. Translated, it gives CASSPRYEAFF.

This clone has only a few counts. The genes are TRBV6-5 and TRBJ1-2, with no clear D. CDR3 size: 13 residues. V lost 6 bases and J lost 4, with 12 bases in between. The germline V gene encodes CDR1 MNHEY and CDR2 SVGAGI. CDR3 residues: CASRDTQSYGYTF. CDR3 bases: TGTGCCAGCAGAGACACGCAGAGCTATGGCTACACCTTC.

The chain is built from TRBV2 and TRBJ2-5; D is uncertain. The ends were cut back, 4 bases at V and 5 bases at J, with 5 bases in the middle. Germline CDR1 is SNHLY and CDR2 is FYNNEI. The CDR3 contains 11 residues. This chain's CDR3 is CASSGQETQYF. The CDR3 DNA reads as TGTGCCAGCAGTGGGCAGGAGACCCAGTACTTC.

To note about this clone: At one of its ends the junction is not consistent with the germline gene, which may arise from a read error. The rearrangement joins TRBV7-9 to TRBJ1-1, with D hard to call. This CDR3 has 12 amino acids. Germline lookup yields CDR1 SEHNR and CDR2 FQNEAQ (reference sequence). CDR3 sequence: CASSLTDHPGVF. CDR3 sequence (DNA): TGTGCCAGCAGCTTGACCGACCACCCCGGGGTCTTT. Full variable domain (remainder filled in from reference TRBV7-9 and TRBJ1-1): DTGVSQNPRHKITKRGQNVTFRCDPISEHNRLYWYRQTLGQGPEFLTYFQNEAQLEKSRLLSDRFSAERPKGSFSTLEIQRTEQGDSAMYLCASSLTDHPGVFGQGTRLTVV.

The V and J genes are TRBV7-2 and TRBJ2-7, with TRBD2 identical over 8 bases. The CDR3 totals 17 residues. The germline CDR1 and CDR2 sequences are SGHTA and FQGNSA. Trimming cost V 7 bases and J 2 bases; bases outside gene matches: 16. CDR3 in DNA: TGTGCCAGCACTCCCGGAAGTGGTAGCGGGATCCCCTACGAGCAGTACTTC. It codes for CASTPGSGSGIPYEQYF.

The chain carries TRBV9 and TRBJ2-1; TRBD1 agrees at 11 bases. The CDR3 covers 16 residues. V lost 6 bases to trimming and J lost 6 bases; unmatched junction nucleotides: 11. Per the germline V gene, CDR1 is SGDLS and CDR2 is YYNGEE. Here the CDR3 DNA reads TGTGCCAGCAACCCTATAGGACAGGGGGCGAGCAATGAGCAGTTCTTC. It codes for CASNPIGQGASNEQFF.

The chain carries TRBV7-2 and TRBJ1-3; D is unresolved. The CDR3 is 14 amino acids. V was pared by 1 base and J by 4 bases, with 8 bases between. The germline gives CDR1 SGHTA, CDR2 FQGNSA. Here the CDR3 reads CASSLGGTGNTIYF. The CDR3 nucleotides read TGTGCCAGCAGCTTAGGAGGAACGGGAAACACCATATATTTT.

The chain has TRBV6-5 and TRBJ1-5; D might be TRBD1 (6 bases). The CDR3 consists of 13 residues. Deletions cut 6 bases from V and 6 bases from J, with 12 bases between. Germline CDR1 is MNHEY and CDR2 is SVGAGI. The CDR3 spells CASRLRGIQPQHF. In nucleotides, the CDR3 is TGTGCCAGCAGATTAAGGGGGATTCAGCCCCAGCATTTT.

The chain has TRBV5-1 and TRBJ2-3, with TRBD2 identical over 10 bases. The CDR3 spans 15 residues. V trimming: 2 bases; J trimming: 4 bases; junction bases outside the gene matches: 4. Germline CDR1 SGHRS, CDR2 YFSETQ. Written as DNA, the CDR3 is TGCGCCAGCAGCTTAACTAGCGGGATGGCAGATACGCAGTATTTT. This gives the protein CASSLTSGMADTQYF.

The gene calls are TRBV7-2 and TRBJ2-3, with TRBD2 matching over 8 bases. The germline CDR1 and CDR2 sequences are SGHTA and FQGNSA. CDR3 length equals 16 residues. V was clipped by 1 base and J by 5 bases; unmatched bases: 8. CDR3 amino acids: CASSLVAGWGGDTQYF. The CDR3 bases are TGTGCCAGCAGCTTAGTAGCGGGATGGGGTGGAGATACGCAGTATTTT.

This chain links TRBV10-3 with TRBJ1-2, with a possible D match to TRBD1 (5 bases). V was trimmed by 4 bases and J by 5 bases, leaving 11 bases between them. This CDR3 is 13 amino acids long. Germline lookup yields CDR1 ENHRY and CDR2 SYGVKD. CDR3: CAISAGETYGYTF. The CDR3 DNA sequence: TGTGCCATCAGTGCGGGGGAGACTTATGGCTACACCTTC.

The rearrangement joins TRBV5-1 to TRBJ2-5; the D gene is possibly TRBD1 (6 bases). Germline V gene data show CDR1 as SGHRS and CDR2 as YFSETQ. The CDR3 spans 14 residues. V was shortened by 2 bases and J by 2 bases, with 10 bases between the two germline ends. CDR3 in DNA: TGCGCCAGCAGCTTTGCCGGACAGCAAGAGACCCAGTACTTC. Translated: CASSFAGQQETQYF.

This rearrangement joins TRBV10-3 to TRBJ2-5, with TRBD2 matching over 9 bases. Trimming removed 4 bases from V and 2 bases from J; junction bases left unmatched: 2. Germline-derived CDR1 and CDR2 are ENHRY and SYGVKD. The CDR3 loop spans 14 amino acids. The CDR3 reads CAISAAGGQETQYF. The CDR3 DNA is TGTGCCATCAGTGCCGCGGGAGGGCAAGAGACCCAGTACTTC.

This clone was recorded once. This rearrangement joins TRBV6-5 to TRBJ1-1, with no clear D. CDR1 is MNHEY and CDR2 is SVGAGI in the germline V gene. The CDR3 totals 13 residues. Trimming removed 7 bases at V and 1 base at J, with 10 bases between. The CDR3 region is CASTAEENTEAFF. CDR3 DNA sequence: TGTGCCAGCACCGCGGAGGAGAACACTGAAGCTTTCTTT.

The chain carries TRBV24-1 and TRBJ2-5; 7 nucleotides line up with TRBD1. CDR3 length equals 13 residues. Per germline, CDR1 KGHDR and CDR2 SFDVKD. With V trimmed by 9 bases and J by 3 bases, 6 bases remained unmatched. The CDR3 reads CATAGTEEETQYF. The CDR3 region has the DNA TGTGCCACCGCCGGGACAGAGGAAGAGACCCAGTACTTC.

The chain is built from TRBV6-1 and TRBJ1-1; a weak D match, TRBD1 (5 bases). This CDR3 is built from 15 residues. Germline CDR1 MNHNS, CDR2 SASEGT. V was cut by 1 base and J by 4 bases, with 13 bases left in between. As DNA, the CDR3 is TGTGCCAGCAGTGAAGGTAGGGGCCGAGGCACTGAAGCTTTCTTT. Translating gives CASSEGRGRGTEAFF.

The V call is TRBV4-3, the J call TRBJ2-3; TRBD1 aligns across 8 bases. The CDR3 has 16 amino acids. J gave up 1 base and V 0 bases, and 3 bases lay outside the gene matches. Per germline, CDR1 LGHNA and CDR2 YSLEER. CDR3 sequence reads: CASSQEGTGGTDTQYF. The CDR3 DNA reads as TGCGCCAGCAGCCAAGAAGGGACAGGAGGCACAGATACGCAGTATTTT.

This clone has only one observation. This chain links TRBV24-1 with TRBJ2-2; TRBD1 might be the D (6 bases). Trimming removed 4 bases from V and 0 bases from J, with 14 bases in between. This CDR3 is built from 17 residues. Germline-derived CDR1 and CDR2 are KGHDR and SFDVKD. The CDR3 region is CATSDPQGRANTGELFF. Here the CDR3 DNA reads TGTGCCACCAGTGACCCACAGGGACGCGCGAACACCGGGGAGCTGTTTTTT.

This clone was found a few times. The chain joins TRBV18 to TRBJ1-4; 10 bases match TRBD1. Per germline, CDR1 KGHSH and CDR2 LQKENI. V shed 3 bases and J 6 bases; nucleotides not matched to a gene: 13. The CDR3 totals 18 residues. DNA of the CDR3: TGTGCCAGCTCACCTCTCTATCAGACAGGGGGCGCGTATGAAAAACTGTTTTTT. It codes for CASSPLYQTGGAYEKLFF.